The next 18 T cell receptor beta chains were all read from a single sample in a study of T cell responses to AZD1222 COVID-19 vaccine. Sequencing used immunoSEQ multiplex PCR; TCRdb keeps in-frame clones, though not all of them. The sample records around 110,000 clones, roughly 84% being singletons. Sequencing used peripheral blood, obtained on day 0 of AZD1222 vaccination. The source is an adult in good health.

The V and J genes are TRBV19 and TRBJ2-1; D gene ambiguous. The CDR3 sequence is 17 residues long. V was clipped by 4 bases and J by 0 bases, with 16 bases between them. Germline V CDR1 and CDR2: LNHDA, SQIVND (reference sequence). DNA of the CDR3: TGTGCCAGTAGTACCTCATACCCCCCGAGCTCCTACAATGAGCAGTTCTTC. Its translation is CASSTSYPPSSYNEQFF.

The CDR3 DNA is TGTGCCAGCAGCCGGACTCTCCTTACTGAAGCTTTCTTT. Its translation is CASSRTLLTEAFF. The rearrangement uses TRBV6-5 and TRBJ1-1; D is ambiguous. Looked up from germline, CDR1 is MNHEY and CDR2 is SVGAGI. The ends were cut back, 6 bases at V and 5 bases at J, with 13 bases in the middle. This CDR3 has 13 residues.

This sequence joins TRBV28 and TRBJ2-1, with D unresolved. Looked up from germline, CDR1 is MDHEN and CDR2 is SYDVKM. This CDR3 is 13 amino acids long. V was pared by 6 bases and J by 5 bases, with 11 bases between. Written as DNA, the CDR3 is TGTGCCAGCAGAACCCAGAGCCACAATGAGCAGTTCTTC. This encodes CASRTQSHNEQFF.

The chain has TRBV30 and TRBJ1-2, with D maybe TRBD1 (6 bases). CDR3 size: 10 residues. V lost 3 bases to trimming and J lost 9 bases, with 8 bases between them. Germline V gene sequence: CDR1 GTSNPN, CDR2 SVGIG (reference sequence). This CDR3 is CAWRQGRYTF. The CDR3 DNA reads TGTGCCTGGAGACAGGGCCGCTACACCTTC. Drawing the rest from reference TRBV30 and TRBJ1-2, the complete variable domain is SQTIHQWPATLVQPVGSPLSLECTVEGTSNPNLYWYRQAAGRGLQLLFYSVGIGQISSEVPQNLSASRPQDRQFILSSKKLLLSDSGFYLCAWRQGRYTFGSGTRLTVV.

The chain couples TRBV28 to TRBJ2-7, with D possibly called TRBD1 or TRBD2 (6 bases each). CDR3 length: 15 amino acids. The V end was cut by 2 bases, the J end by 5 bases, with 16 bases between. CDR1 and CDR2 from the germline V gene are MDHEN and SYDVKM. The DNA of the CDR3 is TGTGCCAGCAGTTTAAGGGACAATGCGGGAAACGAGCAGTACTTC. It specifies CASSLRDNAGNEQYF. Drawing the rest from reference TRBV28 and TRBJ2-7, the complete variable domain is DVKVTQSSRYLVKRTGEKVFLECVQDMDHENMFWYRQDPGLGLRLIYFSYDVKMKEKGDIPEGYSVSREKKERFSLILESASTNQTSMYLCASSLRDNAGNEQYFGPGTRLTVT.

The chain uses TRBV10-3 and TRBJ1-2, with a weak D call TRBD1 (5 bases). V lost 2 bases and J lost 3, with 10 bases in between. CDR3 size: 14 residues. Germline V gene data show CDR1 as ENHRY and CDR2 as SYGVKD. The DNA of the CDR3 is TGTGCCATCAGTGAGGCCGGGGCCTACTATGGCTACACCTTC. Translation gives CAISEAGAYYGYTF.

The chain has TRBV12-3 or TRBV12-4 and TRBJ1-5; possible D gene TRBD1, 5 bases. The CDR3 extends over 13 amino acids. V shed 6 bases and J shed 4 bases, with 10 bases lying between them. This chain's CDR3 is CASSLDSNQPQHF. CDR3 coding DNA: TGTGCCAGCAGCCTCGACAGTAATCAGCCCCAGCATTTT.

V is TRBV25-1 and J is TRBJ1-6, with a possible D match to TRBD1 (5 bases). With 4 bases removed from V and 8 bases from J, the gap between germline ends came to 9 bases. This CDR3 has 13 residues. The germline V gene encodes CDR1 MGHDK and CDR2 SYGVNS. The CDR3, as DNA: TGTGCCAGCAGTGGACAGAACTATTCACCCCTCCACTTT. It codes for CASSGQNYSPLHF.

The CDR3 region is CASSFLAGGTDTQYF. The CDR3 region has the DNA TGCGCCAGCAGCTTTCTAGCGGGGGGCACAGATACGCAGTATTTT. This rearrangement joins TRBV5-1 to TRBJ2-3, with 10 bases that match TRBD2. Germline loops: CDR1 SGHRS, CDR2 YFSETQ. CDR3 size: 15 residues. Trimming cost V 2 bases and J 1 base; bases outside gene matches: 1.

This clone has a single count. This chain's CDR3 is CASSRLELRTDTQYF. In DNA form, the CDR3 reads TGTGCCAGCAGCCGCCTCGAGCTCCGCACAGATACGCAGTATTTT. This chain connects TRBV7-2 to TRBJ2-3; unclear D gene. CDR3 length equals 15 residues. Germline CDR1 SGHTA, CDR2 FQGNSA. Deletions cut 5 bases from V and 1 base from J, with 13 bases between.

This chain connects TRBV11-2 to TRBJ1-6; a possible D gene is TRBD1 (5 bases). The V gene's germline CDR1 is SGHAT and CDR2 FQNNGV. This CDR3 contains 17 residues. With 5 bases removed from V and 5 bases from J, the gap between germline ends came to 19 bases. The CDR3 loop is CASSPREGTTDNSPLHF. CDR3 bases: TGTGCCAGCAGCCCTCGTGAAGGGACGACGGATAATTCACCCCTCCACTTT.

This chain joins TRBV5-1 and TRBJ1-6; 9 bases agree with TRBD1. This CDR3 is 18 amino acids long. The V gene's germline CDR1 is SGHRS and CDR2 YFSETQ. Unmatched junction bases numbered 11, after V lost 0 bases and J lost 7 bases. The CDR3 nucleotides read TGCGCCAGCAGCTTGGGGATCGGGAGCGGGACAGGGAATTCACCCCTCCACTTT. Protein product: CASSLGIGSGTGNSPLHF.

The chain recombines TRBV3-1 (or the pseudogene TRBV3-2) with TRBJ1-3; possibly TRBD1 for D (6 bases). Germline CDR1 LGHDT, CDR2 YNNKEL (reference sequence). Trimming took off 6 bases at V and 0 bases at J, with 12 bases between the two ends. This CDR3 has 15 amino acids. The CDR3 protein is CASRPPGHSGNTIYF. The CDR3 nucleotides read TGTGCCAGCAGACCGCCGGGACACTCTGGAAACACCATATATTTT.

The rearrangement uses TRBV7-3 and TRBJ2-3; 9 bases align to TRBD2. Per germline, CDR1 SGHTA and CDR2 FQGTGA. V lost 1 base and J lost 0; bases outside the gene matches: 14. This CDR3 is built from 20 residues. CDR3 nucleotide sequence: TGTGCCAGCAGCTTAAGTCTGATTAGCGGGGGAATATCTAGCACAGATACGCAGTATTTT. Amino acid sequence: CASSLSLISGGISSTDTQYF.

The gene calls are TRBV7-3 and TRBJ1-1, with a weak D call TRBD1 (6 bases). This CDR3 is 16 amino acids long. The V end lost 5 bases, the J end lost 0 bases, and 16 bases lay between the germline ends. From germline, CDR1 is SGHTA and CDR2 FQGTGA. The CDR3 sequence: CASSPTFDRMNTEAFF. The CDR3 DNA reads TGTGCCAGCAGCCCCACGTTTGACAGGATGAACACTGAAGCTTTCTTT.

This chain uses TRBV5-1 with TRBJ2-5, with D hard to call. The CDR3 sequence is 15 residues long. From germline, CDR1 is SGHRS and CDR2 YFSETQ. The V end was cut by 4 bases, the J end by 2 bases, with 15 bases between. CDR3: CASSPRAQTQETQYF. Here the CDR3 DNA reads TGCGCCAGCAGCCCCCGGGCGCAAACTCAAGAGACCCAGTACTTC. The variable domain in full, with the rest retrieved from reference TRBV5-1 and TRBJ2-5, is KAGVTQTPRYLIKTRGQQVTLSCSPISGHRSVSWYQQTPGQGLQFLFEYFSETQRNKGNFPGRFSGRQFSNSRSEMNVSTLELGDSALYLCASSPRAQTQETQYFGPGTRLLVL.

This clone was found a few times. The J gene is TRBJ2-5, the V gene TRBV5-1; 10 bases match TRBD2. Trimming cost V 4 bases and J 6 bases; bases outside gene matches: 3. There are 13 residues in the CDR3. CDR1 and CDR2 (germline): SGHRS, YFSETQ. The chain's CDR3 is CASSGSGGKTQYF. CDR3 sequence (DNA): TGCGCCAGCAGCGGTAGCGGGGGGAAGACCCAGTACTTC.

V usage is TRBV7-9 and J usage is TRBJ1-2; no clear D. CDR1 is SEHNR and CDR2 is FQNEAQ in the germline V gene (reference sequence). Between the trimmed V and J ends, which lost 5 bases and 4 bases, there was a span of 8 bases. The CDR3 is 12 residues long. In DNA, the CDR3 is TGTGCCAGCAGCGGGTACAGCTATGGCTACACCTTC. Residues: CASSGYSYGYTF.